These 7 T cell receptor beta chains originate from one sample sequenced in a study of blood T cell repertoires in COVID-19. Clones were sequenced by immunoSEQ multiplex PCR, and TCRdb holds only the in-frame ones, with some missing. The repertoire consists of 400,000 or so clones, with approximately 90% occurring once and the leading ten covering under 2%. The sequenced material came from peripheral blood. Receptors originate from a woman aged 40 to 55 with COVID-19, enrolled during active disease.

The chain recombines TRBV30 with TRBJ1-2; 8 bases agree with TRBD1. After removal of 2 bases from V and 3 bases from J, the junction contained 26 bases not matched to a gene. Germline values: CDR1 GTSNPN, CDR2 SVGIG (reference sequence). The CDR3 extends over 21 amino acids. CDR3 residues: CAWSRDRPKFFITPRDYGYTF. CDR3 nucleotide sequence: TGTGCCTGGAGTCGGGACAGGCCGAAATTCTTCATTACCCCTAGGGACTATGGCTACACCTTC.

The chain is built from TRBV5-5 and TRBJ1-3; D may be TRBD1 (6 bases). Germline values: CDR1 SGHKS, CDR2 YYEKEE (reference sequence). Trimming took off 0 bases at V and 4 bases at J, with 14 bases between the two ends. The CDR3 totals 16 residues. CDR3 loop: CASSLDRAGAGNTIYF. For the CDR3, the DNA is TGTGCCAGCAGCTTGGATCGTGCAGGGGCGGGAAACACCATATATTTT. Variable domain in full (rest from reference TRBV5-5 and TRBJ1-3): DAGVTQSPTHLIKTRGQQVTLRCSPISGHKSVSWYQQVLGQGPQFIFQYYEKEERGRGNFPDRFSARQFPNYSSELNVNALLLGDSALYLCASSLDRAGAGNTIYFGEGSWLTVV.

The chain joins TRBV6-2 or TRBV6-3 to TRBJ1-6; 7 bases map to TRBD1. Germline V lookup: CDR1 MNHEY, CDR2 SVGEGT. Unmatched junction bases numbered 12, after V lost 5 bases and J lost 8 bases. This CDR3 is built from 16 residues. DNA of the CDR3: TGTGCCAGCAGTCCGGGGGAGACGGGACAGTATTCACCCCTCCACTTT. Residues: CASSPGETGQYSPLHF.

J is TRBJ2-2 and V is TRBV6-5; D may be TRBD1 (6 bases). Germline V gene data show CDR1 as MNHEY and CDR2 as SVGAGI. Trimming stripped 4 bases from V and 5 bases from J, with 17 bases between. The CDR3 consists of 16 residues. The CDR3, as DNA: TGTGCCAGCAGTTGGTTACAGGGTAGACGAACCGGGGAGCTGTTTTTT. Its protein is CASSWLQGRRTGELFF.

This clone was seen more than once but under ten times. The chain recombines TRBV30 with TRBJ2-1; possible D gene TRBD2, 6 bases. The CDR3 spans 13 residues. CDR1 GTSNPN and CDR2 SVGIG come from the germline V gene (reference sequence). Trimming removed 4 bases at V and 9 bases at J, with 16 bases between. The CDR3 DNA reads TGTGCCTGGACTAGCGTCCCGGAGACTGAGCAGTTCTTC. It specifies CAWTSVPETEQFF.

This chain connects TRBV27 to TRBJ1-5; 9 positions agree with TRBD1. The CDR3 is 13 residues long. V shed 6 bases, J shed 7 bases, and the junction held 4 bases outside the gene matches. Per germline, CDR1 MNHEY and CDR2 SMNVEV (reference sequence). The CDR3 sequence: CASRGDRVQPQHF. CDR3 bases: TGTGCCAGCAGAGGGGACAGGGTGCAGCCCCAGCATTTT.

The V call is TRBV27, the J call TRBJ1-1; TRBD1 matches 8 bases. Germline lookup yields CDR1 MNHEY and CDR2 SMNVEV (reference sequence). V trimming: 7 bases; J trimming: 2 bases; junction bases outside the gene matches: 6. The CDR3 is 14 residues long. DNA for the CDR3: TGTGCCAGCACCCCGACAGGGGCAAACACTGAAGCTTTCTTT. Its translation is CASTPTGANTEAFF.